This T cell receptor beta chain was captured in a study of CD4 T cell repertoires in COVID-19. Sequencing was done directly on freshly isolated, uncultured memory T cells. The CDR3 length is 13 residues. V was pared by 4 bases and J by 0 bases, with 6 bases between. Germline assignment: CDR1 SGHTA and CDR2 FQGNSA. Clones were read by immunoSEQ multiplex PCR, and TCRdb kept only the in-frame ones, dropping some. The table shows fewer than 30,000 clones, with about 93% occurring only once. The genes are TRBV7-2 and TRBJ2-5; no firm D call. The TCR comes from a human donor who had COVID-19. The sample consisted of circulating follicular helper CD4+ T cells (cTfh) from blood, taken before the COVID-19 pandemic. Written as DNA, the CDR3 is TGTGCCAGCAGCTCTCAGTACCAAGAGACCCAGTACTTC. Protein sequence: CASSSQYQETQYF.